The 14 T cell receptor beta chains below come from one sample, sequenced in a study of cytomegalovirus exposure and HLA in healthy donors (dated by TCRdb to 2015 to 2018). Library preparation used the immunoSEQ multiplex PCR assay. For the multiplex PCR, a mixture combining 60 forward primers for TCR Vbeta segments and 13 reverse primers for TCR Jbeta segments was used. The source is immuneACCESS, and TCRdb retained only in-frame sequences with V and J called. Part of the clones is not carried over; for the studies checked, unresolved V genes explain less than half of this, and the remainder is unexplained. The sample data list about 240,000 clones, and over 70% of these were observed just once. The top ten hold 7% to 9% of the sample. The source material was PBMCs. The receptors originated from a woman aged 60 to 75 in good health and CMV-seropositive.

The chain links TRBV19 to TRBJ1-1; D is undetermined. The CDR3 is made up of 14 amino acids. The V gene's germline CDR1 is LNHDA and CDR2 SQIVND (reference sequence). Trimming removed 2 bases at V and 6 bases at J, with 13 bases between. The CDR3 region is CASSIKTRGAEAFF. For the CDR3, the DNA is TGTGCCAGTAGTATAAAAACCCGGGGAGCTGAAGCTTTCTTT. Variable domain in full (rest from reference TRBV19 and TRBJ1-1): DGGITQSPKYLFRKEGQNVTLSCEQNLNHDAMYWYRQDPGQGLRLIYYSQIVNDFQKGDIAEGYSVSREKKESFPLTVTSAQKNPTAFYLCASSIKTRGAEAFFGQGTRLTVV.

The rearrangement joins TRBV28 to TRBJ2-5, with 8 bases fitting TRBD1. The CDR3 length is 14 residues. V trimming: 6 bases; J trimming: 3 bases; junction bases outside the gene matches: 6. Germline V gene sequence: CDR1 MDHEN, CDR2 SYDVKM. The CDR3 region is CASSLAGGEETQYF. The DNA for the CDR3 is TGTGCCAGCAGCCTCGCAGGGGGCGAAGAGACCCAGTACTTC.

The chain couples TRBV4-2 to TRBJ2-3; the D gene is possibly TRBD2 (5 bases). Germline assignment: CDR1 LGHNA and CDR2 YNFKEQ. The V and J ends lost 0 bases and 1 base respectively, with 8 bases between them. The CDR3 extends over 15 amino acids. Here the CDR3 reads CASSQDLRGTDTQYF. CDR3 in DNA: TGTGCCAGCAGCCAAGATCTGCGGGGCACAGATACGCAGTATTTT.

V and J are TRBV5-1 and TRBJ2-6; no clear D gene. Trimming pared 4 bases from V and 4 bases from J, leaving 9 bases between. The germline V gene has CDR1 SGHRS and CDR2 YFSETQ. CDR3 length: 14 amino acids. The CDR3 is CASSRDGGANVLTF. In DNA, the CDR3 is TGCGCCAGCAGCCGAGACGGGGGGGCCAACGTCCTGACTTTC.

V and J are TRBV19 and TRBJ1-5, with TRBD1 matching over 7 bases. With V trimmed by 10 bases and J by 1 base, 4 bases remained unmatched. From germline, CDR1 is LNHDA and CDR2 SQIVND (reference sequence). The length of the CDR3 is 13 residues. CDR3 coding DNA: TGTGCCATTGGGGACAGAAGCAATCAGCCCCAGCATTTT. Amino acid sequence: CAIGDRSNQPQHF.

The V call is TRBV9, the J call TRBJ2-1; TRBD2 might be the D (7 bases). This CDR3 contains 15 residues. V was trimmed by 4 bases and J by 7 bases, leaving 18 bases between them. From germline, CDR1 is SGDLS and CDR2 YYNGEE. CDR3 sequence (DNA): TGTGCCAGCAGCTTTAGGGGGGGCGCGACTAATGAGCAGTTCTTC. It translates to CASSFRGGATNEQFF. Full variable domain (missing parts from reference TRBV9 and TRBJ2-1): DSGVTQTPKHLITATGQRVTLRCSPRSGDLSVYWYQQSLDQGLQFLIQYYNGEERAKGNILERFSAQQFPDLHSELNLSSLELGDSALYFCASSFRGGATNEQFFGPGTRLTVL.

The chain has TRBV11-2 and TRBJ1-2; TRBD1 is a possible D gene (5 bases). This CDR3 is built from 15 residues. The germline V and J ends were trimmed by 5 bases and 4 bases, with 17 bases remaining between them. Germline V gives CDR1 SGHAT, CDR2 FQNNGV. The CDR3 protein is CASSLGGRAPYGYTF. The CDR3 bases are TGTGCCAGCAGCCTAGGAGGCAGGGCCCCCTATGGCTACACCTTC.

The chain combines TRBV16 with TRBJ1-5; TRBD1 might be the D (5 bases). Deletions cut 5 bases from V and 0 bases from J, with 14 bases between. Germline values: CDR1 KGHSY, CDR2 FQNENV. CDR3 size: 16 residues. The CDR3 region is CASSARYQGSNQPQHF. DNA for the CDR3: TGTGCCAGCAGCGCTAGGTATCAGGGTAGCAATCAGCCCCAGCATTTT.

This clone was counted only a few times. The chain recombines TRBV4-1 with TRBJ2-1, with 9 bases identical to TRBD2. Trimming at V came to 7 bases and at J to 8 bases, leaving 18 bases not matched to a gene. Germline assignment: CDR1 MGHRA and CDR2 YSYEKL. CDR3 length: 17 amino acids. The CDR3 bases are TGCGCCAGCAACAAGGGTGATGAGGCTAGCGGGAAATATGAGCAGTTCTTC. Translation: CASNKGDEASGKYEQFF.

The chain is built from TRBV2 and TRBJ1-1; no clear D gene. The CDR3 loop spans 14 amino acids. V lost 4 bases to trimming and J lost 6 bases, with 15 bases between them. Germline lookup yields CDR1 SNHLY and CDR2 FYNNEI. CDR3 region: CASSARDVAPEAFF. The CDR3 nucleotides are TGTGCCAGCAGTGCCCGGGATGTCGCCCCTGAAGCTTTCTTT.

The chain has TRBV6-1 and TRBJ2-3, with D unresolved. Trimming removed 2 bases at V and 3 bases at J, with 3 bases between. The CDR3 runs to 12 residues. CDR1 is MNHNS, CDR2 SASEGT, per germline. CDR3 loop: CASSERTDTQYF. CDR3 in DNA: TGTGCCAGCAGTGAACGGACAGATACGCAGTATTTT.

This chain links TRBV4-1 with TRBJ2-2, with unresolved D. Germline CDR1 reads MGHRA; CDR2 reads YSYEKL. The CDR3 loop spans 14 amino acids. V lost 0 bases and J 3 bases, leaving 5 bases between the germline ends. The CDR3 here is CASSQDRDTGELFF. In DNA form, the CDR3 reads TGCGCCAGCAGCCAAGATCGGGACACCGGGGAGCTGTTTTTT.

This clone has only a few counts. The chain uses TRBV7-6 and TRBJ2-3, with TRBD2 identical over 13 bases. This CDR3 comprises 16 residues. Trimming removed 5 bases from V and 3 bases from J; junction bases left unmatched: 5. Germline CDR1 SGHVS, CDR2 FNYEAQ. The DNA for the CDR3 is TGTGCCAGCAGCATACTAGCGGGAGGGCCGACAGATACGCAGTATTTT. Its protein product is CASSILAGGPTDTQYF.

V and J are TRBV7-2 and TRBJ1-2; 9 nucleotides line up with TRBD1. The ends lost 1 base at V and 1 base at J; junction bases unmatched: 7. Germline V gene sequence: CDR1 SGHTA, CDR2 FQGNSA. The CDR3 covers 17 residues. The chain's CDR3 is CASSLVGGDRVNYGYTF. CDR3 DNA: TGTGCCAGCAGCTTAGTAGGGGGGGACAGGGTTAACTATGGCTACACCTTC.